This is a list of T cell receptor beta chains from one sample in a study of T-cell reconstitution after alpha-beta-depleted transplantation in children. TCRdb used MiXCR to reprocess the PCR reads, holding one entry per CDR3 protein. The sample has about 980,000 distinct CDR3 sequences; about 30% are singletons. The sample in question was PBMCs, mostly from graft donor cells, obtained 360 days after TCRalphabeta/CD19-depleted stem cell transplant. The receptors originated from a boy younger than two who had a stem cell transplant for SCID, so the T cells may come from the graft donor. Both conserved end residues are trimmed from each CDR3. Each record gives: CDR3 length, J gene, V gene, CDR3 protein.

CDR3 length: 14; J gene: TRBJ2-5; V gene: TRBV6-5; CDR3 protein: ASSYSHRGRGETQY
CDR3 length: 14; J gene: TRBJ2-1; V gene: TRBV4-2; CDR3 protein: ASSQDRDRGNHEQF
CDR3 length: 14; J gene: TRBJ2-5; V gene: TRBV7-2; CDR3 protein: ASSLIGGGTQETQY
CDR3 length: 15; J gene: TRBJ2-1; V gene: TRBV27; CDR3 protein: ASSLGPRRSSYNEQF
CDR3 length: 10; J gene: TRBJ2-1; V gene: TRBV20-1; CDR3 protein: SARESGAQQF
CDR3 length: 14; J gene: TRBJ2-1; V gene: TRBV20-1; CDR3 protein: SARPNRGRSYNEQF
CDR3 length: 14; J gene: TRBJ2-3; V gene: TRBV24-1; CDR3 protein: ATSDPGQRGTDTQY
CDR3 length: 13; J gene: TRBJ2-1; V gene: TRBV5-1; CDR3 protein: ASTRVGQGYNEQF
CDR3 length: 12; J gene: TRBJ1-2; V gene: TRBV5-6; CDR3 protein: ASSQRQGYYGYT
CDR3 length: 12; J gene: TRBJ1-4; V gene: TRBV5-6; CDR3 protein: ASSFKGANEKLF
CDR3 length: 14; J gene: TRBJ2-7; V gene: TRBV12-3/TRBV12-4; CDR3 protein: ASSPWGKGAAYEQY
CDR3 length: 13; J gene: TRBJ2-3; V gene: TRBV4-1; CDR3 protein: ASSQDRAGADTQY